This entry is about one T cell receptor beta chain. This record comes from a study of OX40 agonist ivuxolimab in advanced cancers. Across the whole study: Cancers in dose escalation were hepatocellular, melanoma, renal cell and head and neck.

TCRdb keeps only in-frame clones here, not all; method: immunoSEQ multiplex PCR. The data show tens of thousands of clones, 88% seen once. The CDR3 is 11 residues long. From germline, CDR1 is SGHNT and CDR2 YYREEE (reference sequence). Trimming shortened V by 2 bases and J by 5 bases, and 5 bases separated the two germline ends. The sample was CD4+ or CD8+ T cells sorted from blood, taken in a trial of the OX40 agonist ivuxolimab. This chain joins TRBV5-4 and TRBJ2-7, with D unresolved. This sequence was found in an adult with an advanced solid tumor such as melanoma, head and neck, liver or kidney cancer. The CDR3 reads CASSFRDEQYF. The CDR3 DNA follows: TGTGCCAGCAGCTTCCGGGACGAGCAGTACTTC.